The clone carrying this T cell receptor beta chain has more than one count but fewer than ten. Following extraction, RNA underwent reverse transcription to cDNA, which served as the sequencing template. Clones were read by immunoSEQ multiplex PCR, and TCRdb kept only the in-frame ones, dropping some. The sample gives over 200,000 clones, 55% to 70% of which show up once; 4% to 5% is in the top ten. These data originate in a study of CD8+ T cells in alopecia areata. V shed 1 base and J shed 2 bases, with 6 bases lying between them. The CDR3 extends over 13 amino acids. CDR1 and CDR2 from the germline V gene are SGHRS and YFSETQ. Described treatment: oral pan-JAK inhibitor, 5-10 mg twice daily.

The origin of this receptor is a human donor with alopecia areata. This specimen was CD4+ T cells sorted from blood, taken at week 4, from a patient treated with tofacitinib. The chain links TRBV5-1 to TRBJ2-5; D is undetermined. In nucleotides, the CDR3 is TGCGCCAGCAGCTTGATGAAACAAGAGACCCAGTACTTC. Its translation: CASSLMKQETQYF.